This T cell receptor beta chain was identified during a study of cytotoxic CD8 clonotypes in ibrutinib-treated CLL. Sequencing was performed with immunoSEQ multiplex PCR; in TCRdb, only in-frame clones are kept and a portion is missing. This sample has 250,000 to 350,000 clones, with 60% to 80% found just once. Per the germline V gene, CDR1 is MGHDK and CDR2 is SYGVNS. Trimming took 2 bases from V and 5 from J; bases not matched to a gene: 6. The CDR3 runs to 15 residues. The receptor was derived from a human donor with chronic lymphocytic leukemia. This specimen consisted of PBMCs, obtained at disease progression, from a patient treated with ibrutinib. The rearrangement uses TRBV25-1 and TRBJ2-1; 7 bases align to TRBD1. The CDR3 loop reads CASSETGTDNNEQFF. DNA of the CDR3: TGTGCCAGCAGTGAAACCGGGACAGACAACAATGAGCAGTTCTTC.